Shown below are 14 T cell receptor beta chains from a single sample sequenced in a study of tissue T cells after allogeneic stem cell transplantation. TCRdb's copy holds only in-frame clones and misses some; the assay was immunoSEQ multiplex PCR. This sample has more than 3,500 clones, with about 59% found just once. This sample comprised tissue from the ileum, obtained at autopsy. The receptors derive from a male donor at least 60 years old with lung cancer.

V is TRBV7-3 and J is TRBJ2-1; the match to TRBD2 covers 10 bases. There are 15 residues in the CDR3. The germline V gene encodes CDR1 SGHTA and CDR2 FQGTGA. V was clipped by 5 bases and J by 10 bases; unmatched bases: 11. The CDR3 sequence: CASSLAAGGHHEQFF. The CDR3, as DNA: TGTGCCAGCAGCCTTGCAGCGGGAGGGCATCACGAGCAGTTCTTC.

In its sample, this clone was seen a few times. The genes are TRBV7-6 and TRBJ2-1; the D gene could be TRBD1 or TRBD2 (5 bases each). Germline loops: CDR1 SGHVS, CDR2 FNYEAQ. With 1 base removed from V and 2 bases from J, the gap between germline ends came to 15 bases. The CDR3 totals 17 residues. The CDR3 coding sequence is TGTGCCAGCAGCTTAGGGAAGCCTCCGGGGCCCTACAATGAGCAGTTCTTC. Protein product: CASSLGKPPGPYNEQFF.

The chain employs TRBV7-8 and TRBJ1-2; 7 bases are a match to TRBD1. Germline V CDR1 and CDR2: SGHVS, FQNEAQ. J lost 8 bases, V lost 4 bases, and 7 bases had no gene match. The CDR3 extends over 13 amino acids. DNA of the CDR3: TGTGCCAGCAGCTCACAGGGGATGTCGGGCTACACCTTC. Amino acid sequence: CASSSQGMSGYTF.

In its sample, this clone was seen a few times. The rearrangement uses TRBV11-2 and TRBJ2-1; 8 nucleotides align to TRBD1. Germline V gives CDR1 SGHAT, CDR2 FQNNGV. This CDR3 has 15 amino acids. J was trimmed by 7 bases and V by 6 bases; bases with no gene match: 11. The CDR3 loop reads CASSNGQGRENEQFF. CDR3 DNA: TGTGCCAGCAGTAACGGACAGGGAAGAGAGAATGAGCAGTTCTTC. Looking up the rest from reference TRBV11-2 and TRBJ2-1 gives the full variable domain: EAGVAQSPRYKIIEKRQSVAFWCNPISGHATLYWYQQILGQGPKLLIQFQNNGVVDDSQLPKDRFSAERLKGVDSTLKIQPAKLEDSAVYLCASSNGQGRENEQFFGPGTRLTVL.

This chain connects TRBV5-5 to TRBJ1-3; no clear D gene. Trimming cost V 0 bases and J 1 base, with 11 bases left between them. CDR1 is SGHKS and CDR2 is YYEKEE in the germline V gene (reference sequence). This CDR3 spans 16 amino acids. The CDR3 protein is CASSLDRPYSGNTIYF. The CDR3 DNA is TGTGCCAGCAGCTTGGACCGACCTTATTCTGGAAACACCATATATTTT.

CDR3 bases: TGTGCCAGCAGGATACAGGGGAGGGTCAACTATGGCTACACCTTC. Protein sequence: CASRIQGRVNYGYTF. V is TRBV28 and J is TRBJ1-2, with 7 positions matching TRBD1. V trimming: 6 bases; J trimming: 2 bases; junction bases outside the gene matches: 9. The CDR3 loop spans 15 amino acids. Germline V CDR1 and CDR2: MDHEN, SYDVKM.

The chain joins TRBV4-1 to TRBJ1-1, with unresolved D. V lost 0 bases, J lost 2 bases, and 13 bases lay in between. This CDR3 contains 16 residues. Germline loops: CDR1 MGHRA, CDR2 YSYEKL. CDR3 DNA: TGCGCCAGCAGCCAAGAAGTTCAGGAGTTTAACACTGAAGCTTTCTTT. Translating it yields CASSQEVQEFNTEAFF.

This clone was observed a few times. The chain joins TRBV25-1 to TRBJ1-1, with D maybe TRBD1 (6 bases). The CDR3 length is 13 residues. Looked up from germline, CDR1 is MGHDK and CDR2 is SYGVNS. V was pared by 7 bases and J by 7 bases, with 16 bases between. CDR3 amino acids: CASTTTGLGEAFF. The CDR3 coding sequence is TGTGCCAGCACAACCACAGGGCTGGGTGAAGCTTTCTTT.

The table lists this clone with a few counts. The chain couples TRBV6-5 to TRBJ2-5; D may be TRBD1 or TRBD2 (5 bases each). Trimming cost V 0 bases and J 5 bases, with 10 bases left between them. Per the germline V gene, CDR1 is MNHEY and CDR2 is SVGAGI. This CDR3 has 14 residues. The CDR3 bases are TGTGCCAGCAGTTACTCTGGGGGTTGGGAGACCCAGTACTTC. It codes for CASSYSGGWETQYF.

The chain carries TRBV7-2 and TRBJ2-1; 8 bases are shared with TRBD1. The CDR3 has 18 residues. J gave up 0 bases and V 2 bases, and 9 bases lay outside the gene matches. Germline CDR1 SGHTA, CDR2 FQGNSA. The CDR3 DNA is TGTGCCAGCAGCTTACGATGGACAGGGACCGGCTCCTACAATGAGCAGTTCTTC. Protein sequence: CASSLRWTGTGSYNEQFF.

V gene TRBV2 combines with J gene TRBJ1-5; tentatively, D is TRBD1 (5 bases). In germline, CDR1 is SNHLY, CDR2 FYNNEI. The CDR3 covers 15 residues. Trimming stripped 5 bases from V and 4 bases from J, with 15 bases between. Here the CDR3 reads CASSPDIQGNQPQHF. DNA for the CDR3: TGTGCCAGCAGTCCGGACATCCAAGGGAATCAGCCCCAGCATTTT.

The chain joins TRBV14 to TRBJ1-1; D unresolved. The CDR3 runs 15 residues. Per germline, CDR1 SGHDN and CDR2 FVKESK. V was shortened by 2 bases and J by 0 bases, with 10 bases between the two germline ends. The chain's CDR3 is CASSQNPVMNTEAFF. The CDR3 nucleotides read TGTGCCAGCAGCCAAAATCCTGTCATGAACACTGAAGCTTTCTTT.

J is TRBJ2-1 and V is TRBV7-9; 12 bases align to TRBD2. The germline V gene encodes CDR1 SEHNR and CDR2 FQNEAQ (reference sequence). Trimming at V came to 6 bases and at J to 4 bases, leaving 4 bases not matched to a gene. The CDR3 spans 15 residues. The CDR3 is CASRPTSGGYNEQFF. The CDR3, as DNA: TGTGCCAGCAGGCCCACTAGCGGGGGGTACAATGAGCAGTTCTTC.

CDR3 protein: CASKSSGAIDNIDTQYF. In DNA form, the CDR3 reads TGTGCCAGTAAGAGCTCCGGGGCCATCGACAACATAGATACGCAGTATTTT. The genes are TRBV19 and TRBJ2-3; D tentatively fits TRBD1 or TRBD2 (5 bases each). V gave up 7 bases and J gave up 5 bases, with 25 bases separating them. CDR1 is LNHDA, CDR2 SQIVND, per germline (reference sequence). The CDR3 covers 17 residues.